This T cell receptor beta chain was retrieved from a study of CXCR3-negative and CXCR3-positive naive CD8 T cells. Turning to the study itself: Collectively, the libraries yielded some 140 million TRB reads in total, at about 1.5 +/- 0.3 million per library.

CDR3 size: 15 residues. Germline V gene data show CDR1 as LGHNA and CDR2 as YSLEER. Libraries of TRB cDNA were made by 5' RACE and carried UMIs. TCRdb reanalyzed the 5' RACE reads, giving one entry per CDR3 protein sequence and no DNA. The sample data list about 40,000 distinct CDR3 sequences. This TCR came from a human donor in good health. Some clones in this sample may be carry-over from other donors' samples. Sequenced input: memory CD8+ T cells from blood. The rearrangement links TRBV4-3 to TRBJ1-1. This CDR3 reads CASSQDRGQNTEAFF.